A selection of T cell receptor beta chains follows, all from one sample in a study of T cells in tuberculosis. TCRdb's table, derived via immunoSEQ multiplex PCR, lists solely in-frame clones and lacks some. The sample includes 30,000 or so clones, roughly 86% seen only once; the top ten take roughly 5.2%. The sample was PBMCs, taken at tuberculosis diagnosis. These receptors all stem from an adult with tuberculosis. Both conserved end residues are part of each CDR3. A D gene is named only where the DNA matches it firmly. Clone size is stated in some rows and not others, as once, few, many or a class when expanded.

abundance | j_gene | v_gene | d_gene | CDR3nt | CDR3aa
NA | TRBJ1-1 | TRBV2 | NA | TGTGCCAGCAGTGGTGAGGGAAACACTGAAGCTTTCTTT | CASSGEGNTEAFF
NA | TRBJ2-3 | TRBV7-3 | TRBD2 | TGTGCCAGCAATCTAGCGGGAGGGGCGGATACGCAGTATTTT | CASNLAGGADTQYF
NA | TRBJ2-1 | TRBV30 | TRBD2 | TGTGCCTGGACTACGGGAGGGTACAATGAGCAGTTCTTC | CAWTTGGYNEQFF
NA | TRBJ2-1 | TRBV4-2 | TRBD2 | TGTGCCAGCAGCCAAGTTAGCGGGAGTATCGACAATGAGCAGTTCTTC | CASSQVSGSIDNEQFF
NA | TRBJ2-7 | TRBV6-1 | TRBD1 | TGTGCCAGCAGTGCAATAACAGGGGGCGGTCTGCGCTACGAGCAGTACTTC | CASSAITGGGLRYEQYF
few | TRBJ2-2 | TRBV6-1 | NA | TGTGCCAGCAGTGAAGCTGGGCGCGGGGAGCTGTTTTTT | CASSEAGRGELFF
NA | TRBJ2-7 | TRBV25-1 | TRBD2 | TGTGCCAGCAGTTCTCGGGGGGTTGTGGTCGAGCAGTACTTC | CASSSRGVVVEQYF
NA | TRBJ2-5 | TRBV11-2 | NA | TGTGCCAGCAGCTCACAAGAGACCCAGTACTTC | CASSSQETQYF
NA | TRBJ1-2 | TRBV19 | TRBD1 | TGTGCCACCTACAGGGGTGACTACACCTTC | CATYRGDYTF
NA | TRBJ2-5 | TRBV10-2 | TRBD2 | TGCGCCAGCAGGGGGTGGGATTCTAGCGGGAGTAAGGAGACCCAGTACTTC | CASRGWDSSGSKETQYF
NA | TRBJ2-1 | TRBV7-3 | NA | TGTGCCAGCAGCTTTGCAGGGGCGCGGGGGACCTCTAGTGTCTACAATGAGCAGTTCTTC | CASSFAGARGTSSVYNEQFF
NA | TRBJ2-7 | TRBV7-9 | TRBD2 | TGTGCCAGCAGCTTATTTGGTAGCGGGATCTTTTCCGATGAGCAGTACTTC | CASSLFGSGIFSDEQYF
NA | TRBJ2-2 | TRBV9 | NA | TGTGCCAGCAGCGTATCAGGGTTGAACACCGGGGAGCTGTTTTTT | CASSVSGLNTGELFF
NA | TRBJ1-1 | TRBV10-1 | TRBD1 | TGCGCCAGCAGTGAGCTCCTGGAGACAGGGCAGAACACTGAAGCTTTCTTT | CASSELLETGQNTEAFF
NA | TRBJ2-2 | TRBV6-1 | TRBD1 | TGTGCCAGCAGCCCGGGACAGCGAAACACCGGGGAGCTGTTTTTT | CASSPGQRNTGELFF
few | TRBJ2-3 | TRBV19 | TRBD2 | TGTGCCAGTAGTATAGATCTAGCGGGTCCAGATACGCAGTATTTT | CASSIDLAGPDTQYF
medium-sized | TRBJ1-2 | TRBV2 | TRBD1 | TGTGCCAGCAGGGGACAGGCTTCGGCTAACTATGGCTACACCTTC | CASRGQASANYGYTF
NA | TRBJ1-1 | TRBV6-5 | NA | TGTGCCAGCAGTTACTCGGGAGGGACCACTGAAGCTTTCTTT | CASSYSGGTTEAFF
NA | TRBJ1-5 | TRBV2 | TRBD1 | TGTGCCAGCAGGTCCGGGACAGGGGGCAGCCAGCCCCAGCATTTT | CASRSGTGGSQPQHF
NA | TRBJ2-7 | TRBV21-1 | NA | TGTGCCAGCAGCAAACAGGGTCGGAGCTCCTACGAGCAGTACTTC | CASSKQGRSSYEQYF
NA | TRBJ1-2 | TRBV19 | NA | TGTGCCAGTAGTATGGTATACGCGACGAGGGGCTACACCTTC | CASSMVYATRGYTF
NA | TRBJ1-1 | TRBV18 | TRBD1 | TGTGCCAGCTCACTCCGGGACAGGGGGCACCCTGAAGCTTTCTTT | CASSLRDRGHPEAFF
NA | TRBJ2-4 | TRBV28 | TRBD1 | TGTGCCAGCAGTTACCAAGGAGGACAGGGAATAGCCAAAAACATTCAGTACTTC | CASSYQGGQGIAKNIQYF
NA | TRBJ1-1 | TRBV7-9 | NA | TGTGCCAGCAGCCATAGTCGACAGTTGAACACTGAAGCTTTCTTT | CASSHSRQLNTEAFF
NA | TRBJ1-1 | TRBV30 | NA | TGTGCCTGTTCCCGGGGGAACACTGAAGCTTTCTTT | CACSRGNTEAFF
NA | TRBJ2-6 | TRBV7-2 | NA | TGTGCCAGCAGCTTAGTCTCAGCGGGTCGCTGGGCCAACGTCCTGACTTTC | CASSLVSAGRWANVLTF
NA | TRBJ2-2 | TRBV9 | TRBD2 | TGTGCCAGCAGCGTGGGCGGGGGGCCATACACCGGGGAGCTGTTTTTT | CASSVGGGPYTGELFF
NA | TRBJ2-3 | TRBV7-9 | TRBD1 | TGTGCCAGCAGCTTCGGACAGGGCGGAGCAGATACGCAGTATTTT | CASSFGQGGADTQYF
NA | TRBJ2-7 | TRBV5-1 | TRBD1 | TGCGCCAGCACCTTCAGCCCCTGGGGGACAGCATCCTACGAGCAGTACTTC | CASTFSPWGTASYEQYF
NA | TRBJ1-1 | TRBV5-1 | NA | TGCGCCAGCAGCTTGGTCACAGGGAACACTGAAGCTTTCTTT | CASSLVTGNTEAFF